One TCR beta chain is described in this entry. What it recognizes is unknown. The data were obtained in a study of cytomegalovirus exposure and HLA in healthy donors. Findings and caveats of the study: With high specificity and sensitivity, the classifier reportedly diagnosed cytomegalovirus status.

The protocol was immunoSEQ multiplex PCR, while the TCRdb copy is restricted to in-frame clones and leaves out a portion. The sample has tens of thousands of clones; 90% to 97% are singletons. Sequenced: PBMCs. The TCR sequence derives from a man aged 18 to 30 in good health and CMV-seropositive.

The CDR3 coding sequence is TGCAGCGTCCATGGGGCTAGCGGGGCCTACGAGCAGTACTTC. This gives the protein CSVHGASGAYEQYF. This rearrangement joins TRBV29-1 to TRBJ2-7; 9 nucleotides match TRBD2. This CDR3 is 14 amino acids long. V shed 6 bases and J 2 bases; nucleotides not matched to a gene: 8. CDR1 and CDR2 (germline): SQVTM, ANQGSEA.